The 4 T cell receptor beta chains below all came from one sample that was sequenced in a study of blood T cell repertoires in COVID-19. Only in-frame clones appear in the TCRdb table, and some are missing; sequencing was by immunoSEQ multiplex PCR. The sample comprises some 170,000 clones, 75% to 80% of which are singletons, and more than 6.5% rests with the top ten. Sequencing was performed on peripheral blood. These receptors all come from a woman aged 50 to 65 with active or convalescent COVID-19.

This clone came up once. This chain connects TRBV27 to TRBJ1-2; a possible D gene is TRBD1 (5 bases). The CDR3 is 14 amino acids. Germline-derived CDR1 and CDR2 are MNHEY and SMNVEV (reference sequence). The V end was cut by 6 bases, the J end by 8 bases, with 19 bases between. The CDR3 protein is CASSHPGRVGGYTF. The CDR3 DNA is TGTGCCAGCAGCCACCCCGGCAGGGTAGGAGGCTACACCTTC.

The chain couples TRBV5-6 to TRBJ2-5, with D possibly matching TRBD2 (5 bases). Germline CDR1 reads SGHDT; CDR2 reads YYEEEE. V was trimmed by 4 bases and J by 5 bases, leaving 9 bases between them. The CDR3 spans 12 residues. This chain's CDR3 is CASSLTTETQYF. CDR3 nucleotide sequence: TGTGCCAGCAGCCTGACTACGGAGACCCAGTACTTC.

This chain's CDR3 is CASSPPSGAGPYNEQFF. CDR3 in DNA: TGTGCCAGCAGCCCCCCCAGCGGGGCGGGCCCCTACAATGAGCAGTTCTTC. The V gene is TRBV7-2, the J gene TRBJ2-1, with 7 positions matching TRBD2. After removal of 5 bases from V and 2 bases from J, the junction contained 12 bases not matched to a gene. CDR3 size: 17 residues. Germline V CDR1 and CDR2: SGHTA, FQGNSA.

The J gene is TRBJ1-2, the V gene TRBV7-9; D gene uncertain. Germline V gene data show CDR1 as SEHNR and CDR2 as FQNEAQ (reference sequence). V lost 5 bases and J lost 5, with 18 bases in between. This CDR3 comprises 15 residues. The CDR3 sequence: CASSLKVGVAYGYTF. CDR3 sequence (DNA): TGTGCCAGCAGCCTCAAGGTCGGGGTTGCGTATGGCTACACCTTC.